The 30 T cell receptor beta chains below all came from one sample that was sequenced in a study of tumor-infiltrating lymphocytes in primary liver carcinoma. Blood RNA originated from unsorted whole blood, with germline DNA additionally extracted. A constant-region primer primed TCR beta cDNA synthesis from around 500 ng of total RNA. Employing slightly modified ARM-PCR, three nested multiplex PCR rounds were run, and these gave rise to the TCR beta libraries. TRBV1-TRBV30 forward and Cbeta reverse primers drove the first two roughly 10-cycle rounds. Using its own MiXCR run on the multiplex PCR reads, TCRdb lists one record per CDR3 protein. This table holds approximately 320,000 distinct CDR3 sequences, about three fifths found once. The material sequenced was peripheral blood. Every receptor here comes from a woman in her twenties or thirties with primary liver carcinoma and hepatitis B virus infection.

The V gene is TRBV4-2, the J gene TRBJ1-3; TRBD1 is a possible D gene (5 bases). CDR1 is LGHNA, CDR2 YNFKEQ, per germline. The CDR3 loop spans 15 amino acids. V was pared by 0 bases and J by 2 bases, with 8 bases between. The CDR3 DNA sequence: TGTGCCAGCAGCCAAGATTCGGGGGCTGGAAACACCATATATTTT. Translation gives CASSQDSGAGNTIYF.

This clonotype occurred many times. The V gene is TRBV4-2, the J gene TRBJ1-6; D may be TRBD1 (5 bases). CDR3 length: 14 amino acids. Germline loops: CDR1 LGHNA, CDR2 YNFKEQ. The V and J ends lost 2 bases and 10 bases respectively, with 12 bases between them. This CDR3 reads CASSQRGGESPLHF. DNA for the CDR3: TGTGCCAGCAGCCAAAGGGGAGGAGAGTCACCCCTCCACTTT.

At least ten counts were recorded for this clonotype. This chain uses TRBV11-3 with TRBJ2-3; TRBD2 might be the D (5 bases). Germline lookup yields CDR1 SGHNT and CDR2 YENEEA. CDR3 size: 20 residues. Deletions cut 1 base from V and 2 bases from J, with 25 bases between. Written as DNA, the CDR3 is TGTGCCAGCAGCTTAGGCCCAGCGGCTACAGCCGTTTTGATCACAGATACGCAGTATTTT. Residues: CASSLGPAATAVLITDTQYF.

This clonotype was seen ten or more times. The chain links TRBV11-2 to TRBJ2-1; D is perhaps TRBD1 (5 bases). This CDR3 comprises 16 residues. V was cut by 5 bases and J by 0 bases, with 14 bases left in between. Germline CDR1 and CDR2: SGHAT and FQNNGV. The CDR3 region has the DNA TGTGCCAGCAGCCGTAGGGGTACCTACTCCTACAATGAGCAGTTCTTC. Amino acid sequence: CASSRRGTYSYNEQFF.

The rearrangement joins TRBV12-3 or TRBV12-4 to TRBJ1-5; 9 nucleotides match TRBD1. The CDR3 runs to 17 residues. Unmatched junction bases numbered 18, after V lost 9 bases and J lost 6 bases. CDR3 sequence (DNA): TGTGCCAGTAGCCCGGGACAGGGAGCTGGGGTACGTCAGCCCCAGCATTTT. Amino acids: CASSPGQGAGVRQPQHF.

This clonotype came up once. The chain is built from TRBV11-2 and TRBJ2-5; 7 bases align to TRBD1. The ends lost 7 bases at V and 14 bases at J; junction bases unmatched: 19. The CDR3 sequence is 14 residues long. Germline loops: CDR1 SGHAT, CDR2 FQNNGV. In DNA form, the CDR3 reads TGTGCCAGCACCACGACAGGGAACCAAGAGATCCAATACTTC. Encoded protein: CASTTTGNQEIQYF.

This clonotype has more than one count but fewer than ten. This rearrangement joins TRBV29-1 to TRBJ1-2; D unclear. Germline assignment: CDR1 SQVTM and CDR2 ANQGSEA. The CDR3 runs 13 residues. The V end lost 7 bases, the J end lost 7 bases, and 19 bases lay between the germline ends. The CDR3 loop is CSAREGGSLGYTF. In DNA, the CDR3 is TGCAGCGCGAGGGAGGGAGGGAGTCTTGGCTACACCTTC. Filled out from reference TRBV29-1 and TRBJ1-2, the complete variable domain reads SAVISQKPSRDICQRGTSLTIQCQVDSQVTMMFWYRQQPGQSLTLIATANQGSEATYESGFVIDKFPISRPNLTFSTLTVSNMSPEDSSIYLCSAREGGSLGYTFGSGTRLTVV.

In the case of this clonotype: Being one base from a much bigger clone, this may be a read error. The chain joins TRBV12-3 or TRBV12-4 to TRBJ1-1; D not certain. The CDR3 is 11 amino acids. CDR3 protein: CASSSRGGALF. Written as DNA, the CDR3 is TGTGCCAGCAGTTCCCGGGGTGGCGCTCTCTTT.

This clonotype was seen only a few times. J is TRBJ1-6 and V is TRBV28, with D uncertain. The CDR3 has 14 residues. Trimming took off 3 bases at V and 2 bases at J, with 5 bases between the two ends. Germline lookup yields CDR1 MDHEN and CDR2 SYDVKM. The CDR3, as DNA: TGTGCCAGCAGTTTTGGGGCCTATAATTCACCCCTCCACTTT. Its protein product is CASSFGAYNSPLHF. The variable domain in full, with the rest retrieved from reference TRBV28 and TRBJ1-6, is DVKVTQSSRYLVKRTGEKVFLECVQDMDHENMFWYRQDPGLGLRLIYFSYDVKMKEKGDIPEGYSVSREKKERFSLILESASTNQTSMYLCASSFGAYNSPLHFGNGTRLTVT.

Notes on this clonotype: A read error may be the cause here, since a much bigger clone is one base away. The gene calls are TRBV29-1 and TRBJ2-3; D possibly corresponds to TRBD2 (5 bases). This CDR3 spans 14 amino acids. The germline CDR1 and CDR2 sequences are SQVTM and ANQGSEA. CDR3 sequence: CNVERGGLTDTQYF. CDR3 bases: TGCAACGTTGAGCGTGGCGGACTCACAGATACGCAGTATTTT.

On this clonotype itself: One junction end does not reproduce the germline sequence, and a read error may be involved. This CDR3 is CASSLAWVAGGPNEQSF. The CDR3 DNA reads TGTGCCAGCAGCTTAGCGTGGGTTGCGGGAGGGCCGAATGAGCAGTCCTTC. The chain employs TRBV7-9 and TRBJ2-1; 9 bases fit TRBD2. Germline V gene sequence: CDR1 SEHNR, CDR2 FQNEAQ (reference sequence). The CDR3 sequence is 17 residues long.

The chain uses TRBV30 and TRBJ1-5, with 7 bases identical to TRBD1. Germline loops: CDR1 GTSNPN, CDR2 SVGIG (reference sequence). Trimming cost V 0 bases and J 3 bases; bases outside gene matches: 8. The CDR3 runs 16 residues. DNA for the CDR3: TGTGCCTGGAGTGTTAGATCGGGACAGCTCAATCAGCCCCAGCATTTT. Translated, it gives CAWSVRSGQLNQPQHF.

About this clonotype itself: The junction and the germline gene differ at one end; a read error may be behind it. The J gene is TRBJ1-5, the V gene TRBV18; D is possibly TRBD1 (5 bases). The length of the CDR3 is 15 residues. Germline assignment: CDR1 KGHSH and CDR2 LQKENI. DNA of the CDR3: TGTGCCAGCTCAGAGGGGCCCCTCTCCAATCAGTCCCAGCATTTT. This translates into CASSEGPLSNQSQHF. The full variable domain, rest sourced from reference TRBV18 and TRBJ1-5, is NAGVMQNPRHLVRRRGQEARLRCSPMKGHSHVYWYRQLPEEGLKFMVYLQKENIIDESGMPKERFSAEFPKEGPSILRIQQVVRGDSAAYFCASSEGPLSNQSQHFGDGTRLSIL.

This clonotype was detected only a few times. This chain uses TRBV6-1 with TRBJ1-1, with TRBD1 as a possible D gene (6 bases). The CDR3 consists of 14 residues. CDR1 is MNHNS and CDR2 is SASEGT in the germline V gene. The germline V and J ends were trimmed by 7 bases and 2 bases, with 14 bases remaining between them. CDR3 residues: CASKIAGVNTEAFF. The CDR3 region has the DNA TGTGCCAGCAAGATCGCAGGGGTCAACACTGAAGCTTTCTTT.

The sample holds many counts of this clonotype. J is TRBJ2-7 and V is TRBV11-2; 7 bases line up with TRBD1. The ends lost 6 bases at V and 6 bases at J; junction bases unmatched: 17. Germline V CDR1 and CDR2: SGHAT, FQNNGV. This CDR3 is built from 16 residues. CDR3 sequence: CASSTNRGPSLREQYF. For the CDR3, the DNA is TGTGCCAGCAGTACAAACAGGGGACCCTCACTACGCGAGCAGTACTTC. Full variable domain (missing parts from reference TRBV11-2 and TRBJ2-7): EAGVAQSPRYKIIEKRQSVAFWCNPISGHATLYWYQQILGQGPKLLIQFQNNGVVDDSQLPKDRFSAERLKGVDSTLKIQPAKLEDSAVYLCASSTNRGPSLREQYFGPGTRLTVT.

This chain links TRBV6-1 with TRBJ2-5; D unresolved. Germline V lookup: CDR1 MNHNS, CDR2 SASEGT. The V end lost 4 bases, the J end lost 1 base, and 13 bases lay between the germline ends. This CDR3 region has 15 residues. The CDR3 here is CASSVETLGQETQYF. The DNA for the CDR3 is TGTGCCAGCAGTGTCGAAACCCTGGGCCAAGAGACCCAGTACTTC.

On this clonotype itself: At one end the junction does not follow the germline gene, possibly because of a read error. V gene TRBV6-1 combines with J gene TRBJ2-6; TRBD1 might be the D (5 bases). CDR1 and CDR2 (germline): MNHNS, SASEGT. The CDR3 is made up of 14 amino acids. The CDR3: CTSSWVSGANDLTF. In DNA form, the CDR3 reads TGTACCAGCTCTTGGGTATCTGGGGCCAACGACCTGACTTTC.

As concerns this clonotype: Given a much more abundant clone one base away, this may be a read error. In DNA, the CDR3 is TGTGCCAGCAGGCAAGGGGGATGGAGGCTGAACACTGAAGCTTTCTTT. Its translation: CASRQGGWRLNTEAFF. The chain recombines TRBV14 with TRBJ1-1, with a possible D match to TRBD1 (6 bases). CDR3 size: 16 residues. Germline assignment: CDR1 SGHDN and CDR2 FVKESK.

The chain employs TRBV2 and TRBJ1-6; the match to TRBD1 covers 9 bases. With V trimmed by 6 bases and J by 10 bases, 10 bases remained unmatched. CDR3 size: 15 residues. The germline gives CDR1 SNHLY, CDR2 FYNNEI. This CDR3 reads CASRNGQGPRSPLHF. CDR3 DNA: TGTGCCAGCAGGAACGGACAGGGGCCTCGATCACCCCTCCACTTT.

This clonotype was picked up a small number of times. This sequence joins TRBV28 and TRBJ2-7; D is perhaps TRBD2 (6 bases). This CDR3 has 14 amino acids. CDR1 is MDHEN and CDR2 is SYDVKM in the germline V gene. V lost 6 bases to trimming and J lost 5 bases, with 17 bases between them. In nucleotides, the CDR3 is TGTGCCAGCAGGGGGACTCACCCCTGGGACGAGCAGTACTTC. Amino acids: CASRGTHPWDEQYF.

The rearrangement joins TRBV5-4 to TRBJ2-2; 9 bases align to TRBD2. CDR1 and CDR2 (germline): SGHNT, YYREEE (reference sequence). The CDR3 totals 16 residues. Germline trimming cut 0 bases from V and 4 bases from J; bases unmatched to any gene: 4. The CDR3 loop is CASSLELAGTTGELFF. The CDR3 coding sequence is TGTGCCAGCAGCTTGGAACTAGCGGGCACCACCGGGGAGCTGTTTTTT. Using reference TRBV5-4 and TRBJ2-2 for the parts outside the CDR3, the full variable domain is ETGVTQSPTHLIKTRGQQVTLRCSSQSGHNTVSWYQQALGQGPQFIFQYYREEENGRGNFPPRFSGLQFPNYSSELNVNALELDDSALYLCASSLELAGTTGELFFGEGSRLTVL.

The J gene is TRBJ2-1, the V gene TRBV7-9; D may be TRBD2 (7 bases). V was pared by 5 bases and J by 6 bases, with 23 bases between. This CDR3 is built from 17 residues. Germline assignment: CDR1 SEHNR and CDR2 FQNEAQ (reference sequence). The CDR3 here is CASSGSGEGGIRNEQFF. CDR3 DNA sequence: TGTGCCAGCAGCGGGTCAGGGGAGGGGGGCATTCGCAATGAGCAGTTCTTC.

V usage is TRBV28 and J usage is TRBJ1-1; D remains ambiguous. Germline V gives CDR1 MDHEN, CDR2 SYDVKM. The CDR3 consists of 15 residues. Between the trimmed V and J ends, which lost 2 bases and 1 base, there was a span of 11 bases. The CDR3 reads CASSLPLHPNTEAFF. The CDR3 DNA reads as TGTGCCAGCAGTTTACCGTTACACCCGAACACTGAAGCTTTCTTT.

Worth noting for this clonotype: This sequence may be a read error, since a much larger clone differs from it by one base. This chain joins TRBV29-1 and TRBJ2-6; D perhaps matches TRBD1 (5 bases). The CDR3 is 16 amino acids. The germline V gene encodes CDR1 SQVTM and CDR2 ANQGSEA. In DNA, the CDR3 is TGCAGCGCCCAGTTTAGGGGTACCTCTGGGGCCAACATCCTGACTTTC. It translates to CSAQFRGTSGANILTF.

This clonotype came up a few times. In nucleotides, the CDR3 is TGTGCCAGCAGTTTACGGTGGGAGACCCAGTACTTC. Amino acids: CASSLRWETQYF. The chain joins TRBV28 to TRBJ2-5; D not certain. The CDR3 covers 12 residues. V was trimmed by 2 bases and J by 5 bases, leaving 6 bases between them. The germline V gene has CDR1 MDHEN and CDR2 SYDVKM.

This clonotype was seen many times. This CDR3 is CSVVRDGANYGYTF. As DNA, the CDR3 is TGCAGCGTTGTTAGGGACGGAGCTAACTATGGCTACACCTTC. The chain is built from TRBV29-1 and TRBJ1-2; maybe TRBD1 (5 bases). The CDR3 totals 14 residues. V lost 4 bases, J lost 0 bases, and 12 bases lay in between. Germline V gives CDR1 SQVTM, CDR2 ANQGSEA.

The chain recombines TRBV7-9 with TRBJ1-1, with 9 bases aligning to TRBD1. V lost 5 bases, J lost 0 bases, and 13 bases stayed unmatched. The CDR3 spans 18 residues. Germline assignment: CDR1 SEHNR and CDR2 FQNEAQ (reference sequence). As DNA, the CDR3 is TGTGCCAGCAGCCCCGTCCCGGGACAGGGAGCTATGAACACTGAAGCTTTCTTT. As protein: CASSPVPGQGAMNTEAFF.

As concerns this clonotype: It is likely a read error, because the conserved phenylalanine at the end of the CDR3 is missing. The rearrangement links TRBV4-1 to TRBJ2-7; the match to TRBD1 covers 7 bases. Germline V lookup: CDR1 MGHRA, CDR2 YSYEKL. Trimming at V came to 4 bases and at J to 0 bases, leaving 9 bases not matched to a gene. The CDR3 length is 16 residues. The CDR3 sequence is CASSRERRDSSYEQYL. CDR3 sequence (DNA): TGCGCCAGCAGCCGAGAAAGACGGGACAGCTCCTACGAGCAGTACTTA.

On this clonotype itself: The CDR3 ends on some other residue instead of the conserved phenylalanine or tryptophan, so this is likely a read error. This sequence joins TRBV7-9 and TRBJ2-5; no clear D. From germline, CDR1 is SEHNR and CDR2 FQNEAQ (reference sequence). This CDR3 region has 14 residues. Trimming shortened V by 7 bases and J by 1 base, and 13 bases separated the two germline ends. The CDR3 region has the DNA TGTGCCAGCAAAAGCAGGAACTTCCAAGAGACCCAGTACTCT. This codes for CASKSRNFQETQYS.

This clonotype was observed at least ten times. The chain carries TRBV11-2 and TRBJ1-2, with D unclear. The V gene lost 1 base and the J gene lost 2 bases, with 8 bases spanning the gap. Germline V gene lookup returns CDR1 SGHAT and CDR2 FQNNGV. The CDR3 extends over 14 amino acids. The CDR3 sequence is CASSLGFRNYGYTF. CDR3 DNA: TGTGCCAGCAGCTTAGGGTTTCGGAACTATGGCTACACCTTC.